The 18 T cell receptor beta chains listed next were all sequenced from one sample in a study of blood T cell repertoires in COVID-19. TCRdb keeps only in-frame clones here, not all; method: immunoSEQ multiplex PCR. The repertoire includes just over 150,000 clones, roughly 82% of them detected once, and over 8% sits in the top ten. The specimen was peripheral blood. The source is a woman in her fifties or sixties with acute or convalescent COVID-19.

J is TRBJ1-4 and V is TRBV5-1; no definite D call. V was clipped by 0 bases and J by 0 bases, with 3 bases between them. This CDR3 is built from 14 residues. From germline, CDR1 is SGHRS and CDR2 YFSETQ. CDR3 sequence reads: CASSLAATNEKLFF. For the CDR3, the DNA is TGCGCCAGCAGCTTGGCAGCAACTAATGAAAAACTGTTTTTT.

The chain is built from TRBV5-1 and TRBJ1-1; D unresolved. CDR1 is SGHRS and CDR2 is YFSETQ in the germline V gene. The V end lost 0 bases, the J end lost 1 base, and 10 bases lay between the germline ends. The CDR3 is 15 residues long. DNA of the CDR3: TGCGCCAGCAGCTTGGTTTTTAGCGAGAACACTGAAGCTTTCTTT. Amino acid sequence: CASSLVFSENTEAFF. The variable domain in full, with the rest retrieved from reference TRBV5-1 and TRBJ1-1, is KAGVTQTPRYLIKTRGQQVTLSCSPISGHRSVSWYQQTPGQGLQFLFEYFSETQRNKGNFPGRFSGRQFSNSRSEMNVSTLELGDSALYLCASSLVFSENTEAFFGQGTRLTVV.

The V call is TRBV3-1 (or the pseudogene TRBV3-2), the J call TRBJ2-3; D is ambiguous. The CDR3 totals 11 residues. Germline loops: CDR1 LGHDT, CDR2 YNNKEL (reference sequence). The germline V and J ends were trimmed by 3 bases and 5 bases, with 3 bases remaining between them. The CDR3 protein is CASSHGDTQYF. CDR3 in DNA: TGTGCCAGCAGCCACGGAGATACGCAGTATTTT.

The gene calls are TRBV27 and TRBJ2-1; TRBD2 matches at 11 bases. Germline loops: CDR1 MNHEY, CDR2 SMNVEV (reference sequence). Losses at the gene ends were 6 bases for V and 2 bases for J; bases not matched to a gene: 3. The CDR3 sequence is 15 residues long. The CDR3 DNA reads as TGTGCCAGCAGGTTAGCGGGGGGGACCTACAATGAGCAGTTCTTC. This sequence encodes CASRLAGGTYNEQFF.

V usage is TRBV7-2 and J usage is TRBJ1-3; 7 nucleotides agree with TRBD1. The CDR3 contains 16 residues. Germline CDR1 reads SGHTA; CDR2 reads FQGNSA. Trimming removed 5 bases from V and 3 bases from J; junction bases left unmatched: 10. CDR3 region: CASSTEGHRGGNTIYF. The CDR3 region has the DNA TGTGCCAGCAGCACCGAGGGGCACAGGGGTGGAAACACCATATATTTT.

The rearrangement uses TRBV6-5 and TRBJ1-4; 9 bases map to TRBD1. The germline gives CDR1 MNHEY, CDR2 SVGAGI. Losses at the gene ends were 8 bases for V and 7 bases for J; bases not matched to a gene: 8. CDR3 length: 14 amino acids. The CDR3 sequence: CASGDRALIEKLFF. CDR3 DNA sequence: TGTGCCAGCGGGGACAGGGCTTTAATTGAAAAACTGTTTTTT.

This chain uses TRBV5-4 with TRBJ2-7, with D possibly TRBD1 on 6 matching bases. CDR1 is SGHNT and CDR2 is YYREEE in the germline V gene (reference sequence). CDR3 length equals 15 residues. V was shortened by 4 bases and J by 6 bases, with 20 bases between the two germline ends. This CDR3 is CASSEIGIQGSEQYF. For the CDR3, the DNA is TGTGCCAGCAGCGAGATAGGGATACAGGGAAGCGAGCAGTACTTC.

V and J are TRBV28 and TRBJ1-1, with TRBD1 as a possible D gene (6 bases). CDR1 MDHEN and CDR2 SYDVKM come from the germline V gene. The CDR3 is made up of 13 amino acids. The V end lost 6 bases, the J end lost 1 base, and 9 bases lay between the germline ends. The CDR3 DNA reads as TGTGCCAGCAGGCTACAGGGGAACACTGAAGCTTTCTTT. Its translation: CASRLQGNTEAFF.

V and J are TRBV29-1 and TRBJ1-2; a weak D match, TRBD1 (6 bases). The ends were cut back, 2 bases at V and 8 bases at J, with 15 bases in the middle. Germline V gene data show CDR1 as SQVTM and CDR2 as ANQGSEA. This CDR3 has 13 amino acids. The CDR3 is CSVEPAGTRGYTF. The CDR3 nucleotides read TGCAGCGTTGAACCCGCAGGGACACGCGGCTACACCTTC. The whole variable domain, remainder taken from reference TRBV29-1 and TRBJ1-2, is SAVISQKPSRDICQRGTSLTIQCQVDSQVTMMFWYRQQPGQSLTLIATANQGSEATYESGFVIDKFPISRPNLTFSTLTVSNMSPEDSSIYLCSVEPAGTRGYTFGSGTRLTVV.

The J gene is TRBJ1-4, the V gene TRBV2, with TRBD1 matching 7 bases. Per the germline V gene, CDR1 is SNHLY and CDR2 is FYNNEI. The CDR3 is 13 residues long. V shed 6 bases, J shed 7 bases, and the junction held 5 bases outside the gene matches. CDR3 region: CASRTGWSEKLFF. CDR3 bases: TGTGCCAGCAGGACAGGGTGGAGTGAAAAACTGTTTTTT.

V is TRBV19 and J is TRBJ2-2, with 11 bases matching TRBD2. Germline assignment: CDR1 LNHDA and CDR2 SQIVND (reference sequence). Trimming removed 5 bases from V and 4 bases from J; junction bases left unmatched: 9. The CDR3 contains 17 residues. The CDR3 nucleotides read TGTGCCAGTAGTCTCTACGTTCTAGCGGGAGGCACCGGGGAGCTGTTTTTT. Translated: CASSLYVLAGGTGELFF.

This clone appeared a few times. The V and J genes are TRBV2 and TRBJ2-5; TRBD2 matches 8 bases. The V and J ends lost 1 base and 4 bases, in that order; junction bases with no gene match: 5. The CDR3 is 15 amino acids. Germline CDR1 and CDR2: SNHLY and FYNNEI. CDR3 loop: CASSEERGQGETQYF. The CDR3 DNA reads TGTGCCAGCAGTGAAGAGCGGGGGCAGGGAGAGACCCAGTACTTC.

The chain has TRBV27 and TRBJ2-1; TRBD2 matches at 7 bases. CDR3 length equals 13 residues. V shed 6 bases, J shed 9 bases, and the junction held 8 bases outside the gene matches. Germline CDR1 MNHEY, CDR2 SMNVEV (reference sequence). CDR3 coding DNA: TGTGCCAGCAGGGGGGGGGTCCCTCCTGAGCAGTTCTTC. Translated: CASRGGVPPEQFF.

This sequence joins TRBV4-2 and TRBJ2-7, with 8 bases identical to TRBD2. Germline CDR1 is LGHNA and CDR2 is YNFKEQ. This CDR3 is built from 14 residues. The V and J ends lost 1 base and 3 bases, in that order; junction bases with no gene match: 2. In DNA form, the CDR3 reads TGTGCCAGCAGCCAAGGGAGCGGGAGCTACGAGCAGTACTTC. Translating gives CASSQGSGSYEQYF.

This chain joins TRBV28 and TRBJ1-2, with TRBD1 identical over 7 bases. There are 14 residues in the CDR3. The V gene end was trimmed by 10 bases and the J gene end by 7 bases; junction bases not matched to a gene: 15. From germline, CDR1 is MDHEN and CDR2 SYDVKM. Here the CDR3 DNA reads TGTGCCACCGATAAAGTAGGGGGCAAACGTGGCTACACCTTC. Its translation is CATDKVGGKRGYTF.

The J gene is TRBJ1-3, the V gene TRBV19; 7 bases are a match to TRBD1. The germline V gene encodes CDR1 LNHDA and CDR2 SQIVND (reference sequence). J gave up 3 bases and V 5 bases, and 7 bases lay outside the gene matches. The length of the CDR3 is 15 residues. Written as DNA, the CDR3 is TGTGCCAGTAGTTCCCTGGACAGGATTGGAAACACCATATATTTT. This gives the protein CASSSLDRIGNTIYF.

The V gene is TRBV7-2, the J gene TRBJ2-3, with 10 bases lining up with TRBD2. The CDR3 loop spans 16 amino acids. Unmatched junction bases numbered 4, after V lost 4 bases and J lost 0 bases. Germline V gene sequence: CDR1 SGHTA, CDR2 FQGNSA. CDR3 nucleotides: TGTGCCAGCAGCTCTAGCGGGAGAACTAGCACAGATACGCAGTATTTT. This translates into CASSSSGRTSTDTQYF.

The CDR3 region is CASSAPQGTRAKLFF. For the CDR3, the DNA is TGTGCCAGCAGTGCACCACAGGGGACGAGGGCCAAACTGTTTTTT. This chain connects TRBV28 to TRBJ1-4, with 7 bases that match TRBD1. The ends lost 5 bases at V and 11 bases at J; junction bases unmatched: 14. Per the germline V gene, CDR1 is MDHEN and CDR2 is SYDVKM. This CDR3 is 15 amino acids long. Based on the CDR3 plus reference TRBV28 and TRBJ1-4, the full variable domain is DVKVTQSSRYLVKRTGEKVFLECVQDMDHENMFWYRQDPGLGLRLIYFSYDVKMKEKGDIPEGYSVSREKKERFSLILESASTNQTSMYLCASSAPQGTRAKLFFGSGTQLSVL.